This TCR beta chain is from a study of a mutant IDH1 vaccine in newly diagnosed glioma (dated by TCRdb to the early 2020s). In the study overall: Of the roughly 30 treated patients, around 62% were male and approximately 38% were female, and the mean age was roughly 38 years. Prior to enrollment, patients had been given standard therapy consisting of radiotherapy alone, temozolomide alone, or radiochemotherapy with temozolomide, with the combination given to most patients. Peripheral blood was drawn at six visits: V03 (baseline), V05, V07, V10, V12 and V13. Longitudinal TCRB deep sequencing was done for 25 to 30 treated patients, wherever samples were available for exploratory analyses.

Receptor libraries were prepared by the immunoSEQ multiplex PCR assay. Rearranged TCR beta chain sequences were amplified using the hsTCRB Kit according to the manufacturer's protocol. Sequencing of TCRB libraries was carried out on an Illumina MiSeq. On the authors' methods: Demultiplexing, trimming and gene mapping were performed with the kit vendor's proprietary platform. The source is immuneACCESS, and TCRdb retained only in-frame sequences with V and J called. Part of the clones is not carried over; for the studies checked, unresolved V genes explain less than half of this, and the remainder is unexplained. V and J calls and clone size come straight from that table; D and trimming were deduced from the DNA. A total of about 66,000 clones appear in this sample, 80% to 90% of them only once. The ten largest clones capture around 3% of the sample. Study-level results and caveats: No apparent relationship was observed between pseudoprogression and alterations in the top peripheral T cell clonotypes detected by TCRB sequencing. The authors noted that analyses of patient blood samples could not be reproduced because of sample limitations. Vaccine-induced immune responses across multiple MHC alleles were detected in about 93% of patients. PBMC samples for TCRB deep sequencing were selected based on availability.

In the paper's terms, the time point label means: baseline, week 1 (first vaccination visit). In light of the paper, this sample's treatment or condition label describes: pre-vaccination baseline after standard-of-care therapy. The donors had newly diagnosed IDH1-mutant astrocytomas of WHO grade 3 or 4 that showed loss of nuclear ATRX. The samples were drawn from NOA16, a multicentre, single-arm, open-label phase I trial in Germany that tested a mutant IDH1 peptide vaccine in humans for the first time. Visit V03 blood draws served as the baseline sample for immunogenicity testing. Genomic DNA for TCRB sequencing was extracted from EDTA blood using the DNeasy Blood and Tissue Kit. The CDR3 spans 15 residues, from the cysteine through the phenylalanine. Only the CDR3 region is kept as DNA, spanning 45 bases read in frame from base 1. CDR1 and CDR2 are read off the germline V gene (reference sequence) as LNHDA and SQIVND. V loses 4 bases of germline sequence and J loses 1 base, and the interval between the two ends is 11 bases.

Regarding this clone: What this receptor recognizes is not known. No base quality information exists; no much larger clone differs at one position.

The source of this sequence is a man aged 30 to 39 with glioma. The input for sequencing was PBMCs, taken from a glioma patient treated with radiotherapy, temozolomide or both. This chain joins TRBV19 to TRBJ1-5; perhaps TRBD1 is the D gene, with 6 bases matching. In nucleotides, the sequence is TGTGCCAGTAGTAGCGGGACAACGAGCAATCAGCCCCAGCATTTT. Its protein is CASSSGTTSNQPQHF.